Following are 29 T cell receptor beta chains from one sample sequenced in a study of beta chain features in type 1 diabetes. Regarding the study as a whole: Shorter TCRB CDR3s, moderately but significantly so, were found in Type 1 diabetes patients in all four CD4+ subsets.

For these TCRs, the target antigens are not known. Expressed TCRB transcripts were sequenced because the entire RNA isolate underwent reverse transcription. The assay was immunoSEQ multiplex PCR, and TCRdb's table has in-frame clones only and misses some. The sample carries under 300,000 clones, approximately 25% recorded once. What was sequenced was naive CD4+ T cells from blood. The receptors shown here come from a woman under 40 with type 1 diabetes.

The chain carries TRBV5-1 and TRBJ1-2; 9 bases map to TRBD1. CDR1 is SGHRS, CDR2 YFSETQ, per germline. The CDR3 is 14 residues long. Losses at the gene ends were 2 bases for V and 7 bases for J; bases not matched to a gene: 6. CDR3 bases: TGCGCCAGCAGCTTCGGGACAGGGTCTACTGGCTACACCTTC. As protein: CASSFGTGSTGYTF.

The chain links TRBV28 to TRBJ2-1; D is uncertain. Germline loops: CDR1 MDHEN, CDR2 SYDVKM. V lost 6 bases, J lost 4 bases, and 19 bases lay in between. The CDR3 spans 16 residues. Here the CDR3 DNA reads TGTGCCAGCAGACTTTCTAAGCGAGCAACTTACAATGAGCAGTTCTTC. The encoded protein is CASRLSKRATYNEQFF.

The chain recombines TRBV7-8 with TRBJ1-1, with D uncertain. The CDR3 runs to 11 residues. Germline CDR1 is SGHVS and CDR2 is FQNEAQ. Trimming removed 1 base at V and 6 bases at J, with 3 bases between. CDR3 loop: CASSLVSEAFF. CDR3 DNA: TGTGCCAGCAGCTTAGTCTCTGAAGCTTTCTTT.

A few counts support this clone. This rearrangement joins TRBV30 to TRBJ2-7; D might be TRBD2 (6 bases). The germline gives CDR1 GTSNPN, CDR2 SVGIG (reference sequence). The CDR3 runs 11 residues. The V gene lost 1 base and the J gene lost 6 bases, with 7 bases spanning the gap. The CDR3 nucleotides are TGTGCCTGGAGTGCCGGGAGCGAGCAGTACTTC. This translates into CAWSAGSEQYF.

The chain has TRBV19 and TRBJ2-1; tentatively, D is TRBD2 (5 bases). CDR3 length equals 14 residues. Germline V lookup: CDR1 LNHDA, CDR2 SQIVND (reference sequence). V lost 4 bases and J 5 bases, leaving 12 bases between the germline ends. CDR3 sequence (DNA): TGTGCCAGTAGTAGGAATAGCGCCGACAATGAGCAGTTCTTC. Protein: CASSRNSADNEQFF. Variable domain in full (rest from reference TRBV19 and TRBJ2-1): DGGITQSPKYLFRKEGQNVTLSCEQNLNHDAMYWYRQDPGQGLRLIYYSQIVNDFQKGDIAEGYSVSREKKESFPLTVTSAQKNPTAFYLCASSRNSADNEQFFGPGTRLTVL.

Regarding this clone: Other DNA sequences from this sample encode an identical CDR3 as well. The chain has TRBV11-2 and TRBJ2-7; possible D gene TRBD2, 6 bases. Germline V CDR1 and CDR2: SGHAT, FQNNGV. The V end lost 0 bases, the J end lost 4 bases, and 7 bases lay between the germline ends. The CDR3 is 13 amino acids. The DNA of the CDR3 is TGTGCCAGCAGCTTAGATCGGGGGTACGAGCAGTACTTC. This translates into CASSLDRGYEQYF.

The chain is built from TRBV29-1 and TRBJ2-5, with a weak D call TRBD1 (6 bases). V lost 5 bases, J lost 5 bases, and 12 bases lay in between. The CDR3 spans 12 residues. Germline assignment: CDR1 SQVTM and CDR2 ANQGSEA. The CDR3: CSVRTARETQYF. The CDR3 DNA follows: TGCAGCGTTCGGACAGCCAGGGAGACCCAGTACTTC.

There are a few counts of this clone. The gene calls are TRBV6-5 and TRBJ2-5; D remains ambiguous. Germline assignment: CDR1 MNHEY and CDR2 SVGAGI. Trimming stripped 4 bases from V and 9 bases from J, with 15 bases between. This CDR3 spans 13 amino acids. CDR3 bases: TGTGCCAGCAGTTCCCGGCTCGAAACAGCCCAGTACTTC. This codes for CASSSRLETAQYF.

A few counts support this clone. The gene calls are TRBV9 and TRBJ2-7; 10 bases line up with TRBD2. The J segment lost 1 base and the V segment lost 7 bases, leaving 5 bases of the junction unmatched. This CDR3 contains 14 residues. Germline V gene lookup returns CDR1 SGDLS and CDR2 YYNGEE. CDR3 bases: TGTGCCAGCGGAGGACTAGCGGATTCCTACGAGCAGTACTTC. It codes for CASGGLADSYEQYF.

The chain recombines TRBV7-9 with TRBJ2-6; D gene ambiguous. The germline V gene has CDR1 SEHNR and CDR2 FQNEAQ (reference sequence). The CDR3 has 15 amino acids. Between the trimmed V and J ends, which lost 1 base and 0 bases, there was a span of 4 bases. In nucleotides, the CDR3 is TGTGCCAGCAGCTTAGGAGTCTCTGGGGCCAACGTCCTGACTTTC. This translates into CASSLGVSGANVLTF.

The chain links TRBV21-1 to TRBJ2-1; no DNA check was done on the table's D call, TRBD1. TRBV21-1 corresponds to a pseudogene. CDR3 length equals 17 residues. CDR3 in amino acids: CASSSSGTGWLGNEQFF. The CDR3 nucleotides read TGTGCCAGCAGCTCCTCCGGGACAGGTTGGCTGGGGAATGAGCAGTTCTTC.

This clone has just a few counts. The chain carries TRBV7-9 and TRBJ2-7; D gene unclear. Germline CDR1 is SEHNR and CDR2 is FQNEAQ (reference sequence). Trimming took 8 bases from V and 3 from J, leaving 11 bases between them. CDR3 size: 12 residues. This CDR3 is CASFDSFYEQYF. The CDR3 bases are TGTGCCAGCTTTGACTCCTTCTACGAGCAGTACTTC. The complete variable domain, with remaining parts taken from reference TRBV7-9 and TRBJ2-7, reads DTGVSQNPRHKITKRGQNVTFRCDPISEHNRLYWYRQTLGQGPEFLTYFQNEAQLEKSRLLSDRFSAERPKGSFSTLEIQRTEQGDSAMYLCASFDSFYEQYFGPGTRLTVT.

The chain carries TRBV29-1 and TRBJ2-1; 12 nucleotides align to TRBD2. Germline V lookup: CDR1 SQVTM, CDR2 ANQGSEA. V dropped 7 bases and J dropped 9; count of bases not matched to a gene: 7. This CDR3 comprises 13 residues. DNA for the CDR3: TGCAGCGCCGGACTAGCGGGGTCCGGTGAGCAGTTCTTC. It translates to CSAGLAGSGEQFF.

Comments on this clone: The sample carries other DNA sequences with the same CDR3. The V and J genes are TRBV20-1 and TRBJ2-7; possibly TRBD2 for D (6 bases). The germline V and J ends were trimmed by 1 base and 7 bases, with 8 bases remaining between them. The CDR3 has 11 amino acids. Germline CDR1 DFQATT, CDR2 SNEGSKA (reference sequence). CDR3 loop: CSARGGGEQYF. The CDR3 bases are TGCAGTGCTAGAGGCGGAGGGGAGCAGTACTTC.

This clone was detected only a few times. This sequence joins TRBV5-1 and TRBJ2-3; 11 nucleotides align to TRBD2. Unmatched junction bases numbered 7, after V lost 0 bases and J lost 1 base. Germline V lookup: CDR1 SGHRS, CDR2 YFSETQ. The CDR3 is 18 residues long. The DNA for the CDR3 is TGCGCCAGCAGCTTGGCTCTAGCGGGAGGTGTCGGCACAGATACGCAGTATTTT. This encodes CASSLALAGGVGTDTQYF.

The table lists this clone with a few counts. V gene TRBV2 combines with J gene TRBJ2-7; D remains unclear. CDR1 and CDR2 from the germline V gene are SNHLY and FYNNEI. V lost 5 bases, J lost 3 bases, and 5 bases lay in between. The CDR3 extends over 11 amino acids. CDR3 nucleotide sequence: TGTGCCAGCAGTCCCGGCTACGAGCAGTACTTC. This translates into CASSPGYEQYF.

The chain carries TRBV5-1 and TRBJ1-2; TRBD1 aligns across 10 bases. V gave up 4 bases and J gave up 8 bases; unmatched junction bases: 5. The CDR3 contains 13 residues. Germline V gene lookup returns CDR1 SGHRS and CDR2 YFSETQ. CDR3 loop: CASSGTTGGGYTF. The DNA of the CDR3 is TGCGCCAGCAGCGGAACGACAGGGGGCGGCTACACCTTC.

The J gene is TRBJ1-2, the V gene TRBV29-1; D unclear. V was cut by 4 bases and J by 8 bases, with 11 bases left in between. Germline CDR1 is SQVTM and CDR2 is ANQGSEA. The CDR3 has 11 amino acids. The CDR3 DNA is TGCAGCGTTGGGGGAGCTGACGGCTACACCTTC. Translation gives CSVGGADGYTF.

CDR3 protein: CASSGGTEVFRLQYF. In DNA, the CDR3 is TGTGCCAGCAGCGGCGGGACTGAGGTTTTTCGACTTCAGTACTTC. The V call is TRBV5-4, the J call TRBJ2-4; possible D gene TRBD2, 6 bases. This CDR3 is 15 amino acids long. Germline-derived CDR1 and CDR2 are SGHNT and YYREEE (reference sequence). Trimming left V 4 bases short and J 11 bases short, with 22 bases between.

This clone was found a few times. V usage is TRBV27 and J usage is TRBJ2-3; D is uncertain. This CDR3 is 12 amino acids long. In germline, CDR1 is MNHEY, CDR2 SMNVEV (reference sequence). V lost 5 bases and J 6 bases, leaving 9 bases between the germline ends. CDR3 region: CASSPTGDTQYF. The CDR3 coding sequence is TGTGCCAGCAGTCCTACGGGTGATACGCAGTATTTT.

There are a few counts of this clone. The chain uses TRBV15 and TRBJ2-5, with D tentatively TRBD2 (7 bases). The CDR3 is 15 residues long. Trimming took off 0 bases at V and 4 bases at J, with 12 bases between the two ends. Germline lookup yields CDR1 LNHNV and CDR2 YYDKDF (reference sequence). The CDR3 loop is CATSRDWGGAETQYF. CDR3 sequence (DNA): TGTGCCACCAGCAGAGATTGGGGGGGCGCAGAGACCCAGTACTTC.

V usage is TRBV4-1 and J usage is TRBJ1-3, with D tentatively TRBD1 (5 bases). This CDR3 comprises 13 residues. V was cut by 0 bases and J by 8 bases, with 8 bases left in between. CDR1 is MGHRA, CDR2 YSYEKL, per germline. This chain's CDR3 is CASSQDRVYTIYF. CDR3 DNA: TGCGCCAGCAGCCAAGACAGGGTTTACACCATATATTTT.

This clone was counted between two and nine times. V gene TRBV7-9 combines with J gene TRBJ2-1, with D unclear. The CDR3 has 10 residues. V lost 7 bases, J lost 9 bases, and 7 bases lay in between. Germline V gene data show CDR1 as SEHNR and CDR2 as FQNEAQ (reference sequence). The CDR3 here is CASTTTEQFF. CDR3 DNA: TGTGCCAGCACTACCACTGAGCAGTTCTTC.

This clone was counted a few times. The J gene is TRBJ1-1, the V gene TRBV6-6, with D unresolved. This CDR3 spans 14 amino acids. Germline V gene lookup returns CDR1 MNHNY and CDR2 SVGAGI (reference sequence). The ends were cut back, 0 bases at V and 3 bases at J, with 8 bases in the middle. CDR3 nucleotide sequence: TGTGCCAGCAGTTACTCGGAGGTCCACACTGAAGCTTTCTTT. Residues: CASSYSEVHTEAFF.

CDR3 sequence (DNA): TGTGCCAGCAGTCGAGCGGAAGGCACAGATACGCAGTATTTT. Translation: CASSRAEGTDTQYF. This chain links TRBV27 with TRBJ2-3, with D perhaps matching TRBD2 (5 bases). V was shortened by 5 bases and J by 1 base, with 10 bases between the two germline ends. CDR3 length equals 14 residues. Germline CDR1 MNHEY, CDR2 SMNVEV (reference sequence).

The DNA of the CDR3 is TGCGCCAGCAGCCAAGGGCTCCTAGCGGGAGCGGCCTACGAGCAGTACTTC. Its protein is CASSQGLLAGAAYEQYF. V gene TRBV4-1 combines with J gene TRBJ2-7; 10 bases map to TRBD2. The V gene end was trimmed by 1 base and the J gene end by 2 bases; junction bases not matched to a gene: 8. In germline, CDR1 is MGHRA, CDR2 YSYEKL. The CDR3 is 17 amino acids.

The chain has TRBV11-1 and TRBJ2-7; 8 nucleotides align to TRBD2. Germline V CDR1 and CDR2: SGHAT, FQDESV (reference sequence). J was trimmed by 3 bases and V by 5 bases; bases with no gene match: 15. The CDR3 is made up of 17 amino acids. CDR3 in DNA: TGTGCCAGCAGCCCAGGACTAGCAAGTTCGGATCTCTACGAGCAGTACTTC. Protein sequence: CASSPGLASSDLYEQYF.

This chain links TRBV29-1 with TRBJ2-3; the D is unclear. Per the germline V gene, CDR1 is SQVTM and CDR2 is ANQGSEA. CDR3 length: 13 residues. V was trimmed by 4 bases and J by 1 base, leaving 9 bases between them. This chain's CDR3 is CSVVSQGTDTQYF. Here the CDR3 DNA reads TGCAGCGTTGTATCCCAGGGCACAGATACGCAGTATTTT.

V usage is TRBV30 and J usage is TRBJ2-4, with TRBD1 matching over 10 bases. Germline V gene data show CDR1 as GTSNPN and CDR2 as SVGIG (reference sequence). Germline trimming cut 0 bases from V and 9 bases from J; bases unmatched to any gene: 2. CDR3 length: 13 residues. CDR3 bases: TGTGCCTGGAGTGTCTGGGACAGGGGCATTCAGTACTTC. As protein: CAWSVWDRGIQYF.